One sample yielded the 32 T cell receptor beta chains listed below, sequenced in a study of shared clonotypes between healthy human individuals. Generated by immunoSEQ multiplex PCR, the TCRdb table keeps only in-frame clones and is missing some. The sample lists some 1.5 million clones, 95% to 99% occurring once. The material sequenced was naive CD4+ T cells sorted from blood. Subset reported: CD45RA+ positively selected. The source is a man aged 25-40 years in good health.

The CDR3 protein is CASSLDPNRGRLAFF. As DNA, the CDR3 is TGTGCCAGCAGTTTAGATCCGAATAGGGGAAGGTTGGCTTTCTTT. The chain is built from TRBV27 and TRBJ1-1, with D tentatively TRBD1 (5 bases). The CDR3 loop spans 15 amino acids. The germline CDR1 and CDR2 sequences are MNHEY and SMNVEV (reference sequence). Trimming cost V 2 bases and J 11 bases, with 21 bases left between them.

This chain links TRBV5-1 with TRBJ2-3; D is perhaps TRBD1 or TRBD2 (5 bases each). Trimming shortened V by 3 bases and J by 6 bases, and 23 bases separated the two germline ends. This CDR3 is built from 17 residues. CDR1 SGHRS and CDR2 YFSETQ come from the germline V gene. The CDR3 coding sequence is TGCGCCAGCAGCTCCCTCTCGGGGCCAGCGTCAAAGGATACGCAGTATTTT. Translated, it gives CASSSLSGPASKDTQYF.

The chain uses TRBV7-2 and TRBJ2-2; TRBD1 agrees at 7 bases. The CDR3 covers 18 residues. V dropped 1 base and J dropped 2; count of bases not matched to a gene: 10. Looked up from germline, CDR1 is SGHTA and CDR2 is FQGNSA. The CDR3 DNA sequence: TGTGCCAGCAGCTTAGAGAGGTCAGGGGGTCGAAACACCGGGGAGCTGTTTTTT. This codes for CASSLERSGGRNTGELFF.

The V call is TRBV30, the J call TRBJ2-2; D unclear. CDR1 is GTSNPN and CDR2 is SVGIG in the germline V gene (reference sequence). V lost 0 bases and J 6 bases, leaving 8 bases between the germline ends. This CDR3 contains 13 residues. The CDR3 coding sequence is TGTGCCTGGAGTGTGGCACACTCCGGGGAGCTGTTTTTT. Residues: CAWSVAHSGELFF.

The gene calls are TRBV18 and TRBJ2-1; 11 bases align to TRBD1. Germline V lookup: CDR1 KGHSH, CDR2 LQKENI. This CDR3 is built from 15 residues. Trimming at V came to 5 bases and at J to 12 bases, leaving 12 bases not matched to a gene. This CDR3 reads CASSSGQGAAMLQFF. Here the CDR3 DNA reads TGTGCCAGCTCATCCGGACAGGGGGCGGCGATGTTGCAGTTCTTC.

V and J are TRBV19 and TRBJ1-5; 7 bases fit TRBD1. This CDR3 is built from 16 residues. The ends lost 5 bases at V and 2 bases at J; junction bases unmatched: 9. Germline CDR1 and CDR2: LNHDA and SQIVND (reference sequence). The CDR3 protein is CASSGQAPGGNQPQHF. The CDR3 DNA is TGTGCCAGTAGTGGACAGGCCCCGGGGGGCAATCAGCCCCAGCATTTT. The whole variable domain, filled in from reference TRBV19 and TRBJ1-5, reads DGGITQSPKYLFRKEGQNVTLSCEQNLNHDAMYWYRQDPGQGLRLIYYSQIVNDFQKGDIAEGYSVSREKKESFPLTVTSAQKNPTAFYLCASSGQAPGGNQPQHFGDGTRLSIL.

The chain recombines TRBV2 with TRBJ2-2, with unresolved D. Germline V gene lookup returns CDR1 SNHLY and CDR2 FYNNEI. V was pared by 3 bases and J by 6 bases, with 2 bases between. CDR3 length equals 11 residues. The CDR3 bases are TGTGCCAGCAGTGACTCCGGGGAGCTGTTTTTT. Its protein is CASSDSGELFF.

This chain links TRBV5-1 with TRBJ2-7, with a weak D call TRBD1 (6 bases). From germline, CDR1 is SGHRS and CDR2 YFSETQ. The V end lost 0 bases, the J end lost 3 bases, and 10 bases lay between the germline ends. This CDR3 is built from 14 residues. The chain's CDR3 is CASSLEGGYYEQYF. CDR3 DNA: TGCGCCAGCAGCTTGGAAGGGGGTTACTACGAGCAGTACTTC.

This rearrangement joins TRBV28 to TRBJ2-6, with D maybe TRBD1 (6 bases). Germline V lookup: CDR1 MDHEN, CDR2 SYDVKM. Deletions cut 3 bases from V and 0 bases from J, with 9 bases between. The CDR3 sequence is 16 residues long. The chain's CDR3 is CASSFDRTSGANVLTF. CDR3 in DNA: TGTGCCAGCAGTTTCGACAGGACCTCTGGGGCCAACGTCCTGACTTTC.

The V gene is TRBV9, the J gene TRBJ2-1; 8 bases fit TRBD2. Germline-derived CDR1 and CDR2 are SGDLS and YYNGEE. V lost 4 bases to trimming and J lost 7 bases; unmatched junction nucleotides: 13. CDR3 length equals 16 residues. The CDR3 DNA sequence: TGTGCCAGCAGCCCCCCAACCGGGACTAGGAATAATGAGCAGTTCTTC. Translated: CASSPPTGTRNNEQFF.

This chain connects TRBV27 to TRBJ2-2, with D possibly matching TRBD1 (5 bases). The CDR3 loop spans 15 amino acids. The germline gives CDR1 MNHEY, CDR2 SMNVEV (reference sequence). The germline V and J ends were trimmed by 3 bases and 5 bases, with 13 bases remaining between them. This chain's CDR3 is CASSFLGVRTGELFF. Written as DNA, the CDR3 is TGTGCCAGCAGTTTTCTAGGGGTCCGGACCGGGGAGCTGTTTTTT.

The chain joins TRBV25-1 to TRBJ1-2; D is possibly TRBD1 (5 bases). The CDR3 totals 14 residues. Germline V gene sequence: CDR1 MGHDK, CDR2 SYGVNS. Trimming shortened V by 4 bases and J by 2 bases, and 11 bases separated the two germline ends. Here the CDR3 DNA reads TGTGCCAGCAGTGGCAGGGTAGCCAACTATGGCTACACCTTC. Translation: CASSGRVANYGYTF.

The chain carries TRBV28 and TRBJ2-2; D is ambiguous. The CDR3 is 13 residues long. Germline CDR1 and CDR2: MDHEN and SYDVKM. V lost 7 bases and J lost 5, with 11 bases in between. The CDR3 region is CASTGPGTGELFF. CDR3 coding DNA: TGTGCCAGCACGGGTCCCGGGACCGGGGAGCTGTTTTTT.

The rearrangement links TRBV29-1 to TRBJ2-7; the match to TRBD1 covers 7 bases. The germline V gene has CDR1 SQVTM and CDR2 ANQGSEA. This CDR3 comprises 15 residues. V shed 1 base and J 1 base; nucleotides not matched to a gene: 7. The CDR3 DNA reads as TGCAGCGTTGAAGGTAGAACAGGGGAGTCCTACGAGCAGTACTTC. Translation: CSVEGRTGESYEQYF.

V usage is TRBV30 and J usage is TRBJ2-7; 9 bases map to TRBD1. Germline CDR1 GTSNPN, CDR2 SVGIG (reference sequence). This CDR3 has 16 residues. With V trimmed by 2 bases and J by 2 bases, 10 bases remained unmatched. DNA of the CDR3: TGTGCCTGGAGTATAACAGGGACAGGGTCCCCCTACGAGCAGTACTTC. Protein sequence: CAWSITGTGSPYEQYF.

This CDR3 reads CASSLEGTGKYEQYF. Here the CDR3 DNA reads TGTGCCAGCAGCTTGGAGGGGACAGGGAAGTACGAGCAGTACTTC. This chain links TRBV5-5 with TRBJ2-7, with TRBD1 identical over 9 bases. This CDR3 contains 15 residues. CDR1 and CDR2 (germline): SGHKS, YYEKEE (reference sequence). With 0 bases clipped from V and 4 bases from J, the junction kept 5 bases outside the gene matches.

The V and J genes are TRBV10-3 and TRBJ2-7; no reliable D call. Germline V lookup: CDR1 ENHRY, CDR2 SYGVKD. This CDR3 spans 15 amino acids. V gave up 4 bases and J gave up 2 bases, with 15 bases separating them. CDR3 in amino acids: CAISGADITTYEQYF. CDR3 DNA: TGTGCCATCAGTGGAGCAGACATAACTACCTACGAGCAGTACTTC.

CDR3 amino acids: CASSLTPSNQPQHF. The CDR3 DNA reads TGTGCCAGCAGTCTGACCCCCAGCAATCAGCCCCAGCATTTT. The genes are TRBV28 and TRBJ1-5, with D unresolved. V lost 5 bases, J lost 1 base, and 9 bases lay in between. The germline gives CDR1 MDHEN, CDR2 SYDVKM. The CDR3 contains 14 residues.

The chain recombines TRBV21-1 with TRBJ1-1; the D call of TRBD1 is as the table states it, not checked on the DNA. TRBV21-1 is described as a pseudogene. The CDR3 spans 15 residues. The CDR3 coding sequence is TGTGCCAGCAGCGACTCAAACCGGGACAGCAGGCAAGCTTTCTTT. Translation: CASSDSNRDSRQAFF.

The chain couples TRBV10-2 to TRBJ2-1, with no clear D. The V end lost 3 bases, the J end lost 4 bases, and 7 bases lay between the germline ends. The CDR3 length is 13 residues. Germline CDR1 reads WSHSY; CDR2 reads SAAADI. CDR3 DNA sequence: TGCGCCAGCAGTGAAGTTGGGTACAATGAGCAGTTCTTC. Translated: CASSEVGYNEQFF.

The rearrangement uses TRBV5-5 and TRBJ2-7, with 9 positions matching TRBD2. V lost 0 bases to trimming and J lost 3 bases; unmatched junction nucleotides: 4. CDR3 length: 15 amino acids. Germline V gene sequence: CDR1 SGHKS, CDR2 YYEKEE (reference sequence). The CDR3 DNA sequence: TGTGCCAGCAGCTTGGCGCTAGCGGGGCTCTACGAGCAGTACTTC. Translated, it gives CASSLALAGLYEQYF.

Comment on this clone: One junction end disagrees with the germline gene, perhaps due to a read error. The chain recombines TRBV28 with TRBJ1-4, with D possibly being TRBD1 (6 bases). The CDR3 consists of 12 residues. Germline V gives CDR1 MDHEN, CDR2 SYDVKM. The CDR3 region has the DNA TGTGCCAGCAGTTTACGGCGACAGGTCTTTTTCTTT. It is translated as CASSLRRQVFFF. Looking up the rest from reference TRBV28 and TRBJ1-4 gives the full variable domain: DVKVTQSSRYLVKRTGEKVFLECVQDMDHENMFWYRQDPGLGLRLIYFSYDVKMKEKGDIPEGYSVSREKKERFSLILESASTNQTSMYLCASSLRRQVFFFGSGTQLSVL.

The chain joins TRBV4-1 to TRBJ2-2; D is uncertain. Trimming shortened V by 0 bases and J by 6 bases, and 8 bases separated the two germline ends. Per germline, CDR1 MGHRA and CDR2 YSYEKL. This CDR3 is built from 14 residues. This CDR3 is CASSQDEFPGELFF. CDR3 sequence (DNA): TGCGCCAGCAGCCAAGATGAGTTCCCCGGGGAGCTGTTTTTT.

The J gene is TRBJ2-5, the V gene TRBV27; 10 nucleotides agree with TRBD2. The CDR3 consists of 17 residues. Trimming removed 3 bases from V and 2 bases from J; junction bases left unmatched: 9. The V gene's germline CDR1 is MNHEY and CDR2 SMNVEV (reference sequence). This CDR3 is CASSFQASGRLQETQYF. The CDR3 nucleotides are TGTGCCAGCAGTTTTCAGGCTAGCGGGAGACTTCAAGAGACCCAGTACTTC.

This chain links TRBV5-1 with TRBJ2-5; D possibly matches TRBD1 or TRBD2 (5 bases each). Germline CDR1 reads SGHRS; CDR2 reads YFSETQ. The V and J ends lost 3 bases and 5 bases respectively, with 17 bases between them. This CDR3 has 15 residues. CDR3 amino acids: CASSSTRGGGETQYF. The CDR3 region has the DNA TGCGCCAGCAGCTCCACCCGGGGCGGCGGGGAGACCCAGTACTTC. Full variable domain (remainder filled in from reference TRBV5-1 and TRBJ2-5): KAGVTQTPRYLIKTRGQQVTLSCSPISGHRSVSWYQQTPGQGLQFLFEYFSETQRNKGNFPGRFSGRQFSNSRSEMNVSTLELGDSALYLCASSSTRGGGETQYFGPGTRLLVL.

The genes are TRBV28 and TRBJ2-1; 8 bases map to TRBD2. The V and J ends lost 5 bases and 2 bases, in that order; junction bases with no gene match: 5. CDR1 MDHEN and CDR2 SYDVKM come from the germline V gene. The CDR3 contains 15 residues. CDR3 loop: CASSMAGGPYNEQFF. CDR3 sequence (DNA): TGTGCCAGCAGTATGGCGGGAGGCCCCTACAATGAGCAGTTCTTC.

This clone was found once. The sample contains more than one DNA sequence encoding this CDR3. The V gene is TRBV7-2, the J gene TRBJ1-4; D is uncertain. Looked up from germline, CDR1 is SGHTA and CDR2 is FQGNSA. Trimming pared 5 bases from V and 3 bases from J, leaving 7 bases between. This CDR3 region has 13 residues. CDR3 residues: CASSPGANEKLFF. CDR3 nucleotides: TGTGCCAGCAGCCCGGGCGCTAATGAAAAACTGTTTTTT.

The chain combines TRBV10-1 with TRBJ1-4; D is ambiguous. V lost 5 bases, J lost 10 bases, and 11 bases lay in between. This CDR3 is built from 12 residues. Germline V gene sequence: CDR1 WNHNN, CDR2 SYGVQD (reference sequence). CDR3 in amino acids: CASSNDRVKLFF. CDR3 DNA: TGCGCCAGCAGTAATGATCGAGTAAAACTGTTTTTT.

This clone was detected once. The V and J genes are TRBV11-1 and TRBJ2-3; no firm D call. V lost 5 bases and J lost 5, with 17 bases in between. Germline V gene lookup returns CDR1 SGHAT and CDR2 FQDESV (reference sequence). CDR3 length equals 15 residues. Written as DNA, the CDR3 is TGTGCCAGCAGCCGCCGAAACAGCTTGATAGATACGCAGTATTTT. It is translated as CASSRRNSLIDTQYF.

This CDR3 reads CASSPGSRGGTDTQYF. The CDR3 DNA reads TGTGCCAGCAGCCCCGGGAGTAGGGGGGGCACAGATACGCAGTATTTT. The V gene is TRBV7-9, the J gene TRBJ2-3; D is tentatively TRBD1 or TRBD2 (6 bases each). Trimming left V 5 bases short and J 1 base short, with 16 bases between. This CDR3 has 16 amino acids. Germline V CDR1 and CDR2: SEHNR, FQNEAQ (reference sequence).

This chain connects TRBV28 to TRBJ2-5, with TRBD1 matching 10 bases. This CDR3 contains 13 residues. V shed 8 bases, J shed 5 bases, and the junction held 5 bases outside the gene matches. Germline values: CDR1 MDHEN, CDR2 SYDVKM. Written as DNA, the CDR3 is TGTGCCAGCGGGACAGGGGTGGAGGAGACCCAGTACTTC. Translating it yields CASGTGVEETQYF. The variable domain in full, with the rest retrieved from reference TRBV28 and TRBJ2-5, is DVKVTQSSRYLVKRTGEKVFLECVQDMDHENMFWYRQDPGLGLRLIYFSYDVKMKEKGDIPEGYSVSREKKERFSLILESASTNQTSMYLCASGTGVEETQYFGPGTRLLVL.

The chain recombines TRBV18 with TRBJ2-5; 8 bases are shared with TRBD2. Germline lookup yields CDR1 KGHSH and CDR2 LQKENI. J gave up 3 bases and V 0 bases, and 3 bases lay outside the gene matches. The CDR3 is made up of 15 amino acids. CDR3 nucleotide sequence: TGTGCCAGCTCACCACCGAATAGCGGGGAAGAGACCCAGTACTTC. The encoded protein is CASSPPNSGEETQYF.